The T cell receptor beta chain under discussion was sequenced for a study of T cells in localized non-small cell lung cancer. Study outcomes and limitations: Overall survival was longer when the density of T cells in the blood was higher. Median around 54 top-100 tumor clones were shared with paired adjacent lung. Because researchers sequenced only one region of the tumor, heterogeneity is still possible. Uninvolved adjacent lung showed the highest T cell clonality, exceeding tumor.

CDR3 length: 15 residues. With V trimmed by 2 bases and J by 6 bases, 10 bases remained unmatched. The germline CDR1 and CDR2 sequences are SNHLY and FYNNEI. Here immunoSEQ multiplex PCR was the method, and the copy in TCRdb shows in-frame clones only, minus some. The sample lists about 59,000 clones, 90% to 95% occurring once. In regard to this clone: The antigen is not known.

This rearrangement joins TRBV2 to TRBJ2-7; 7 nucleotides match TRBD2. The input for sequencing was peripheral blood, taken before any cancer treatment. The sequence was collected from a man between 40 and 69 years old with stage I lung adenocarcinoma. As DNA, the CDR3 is TGTGCCAGCAGTGAAACCGCGGCGGGAGCTATCGAGCAGTACTTC. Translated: CASSETAAGAIEQYF.